This entry lists 5 T cell receptor gamma chains sequenced from one sample in a study of gamma-delta T cells after stem cell transplantation. TCRdb re-called the RT-PCR reads with CATT. This table has about 810 gamma-chain clones, 5.6% appearing once. Sequencing input: gamma-delta T cells. These receptor sequences come from a human donor. It is not recorded whose cells these are; they may come from a transplant donor.

Details on this clone: A far more abundant clone sits one base away, making this likely a read error. Other nucleotide sequences from this sample produce the same CDR3. The V and J genes are TRGV9 and TRGJP. CDR1 is GITISATS and CDR2 is ISYDGTV in the germline V gene (reference sequence). This CDR3 spans 17 amino acids. In nucleotides, the CDR3 is TGCGCCTTGTGGGCCGTTCTCGTTGGGGTGGGCAAAAAAATCAAGGTATTT. Protein product: CALWAVLVGVGKKIKVF.

This clone is deemed medium-sized. V usage is TRGV9 and J usage is TRGJP. With V trimmed by 0 bases and J by 3 bases, 8 bases remained unmatched. The CDR3 is made up of 19 amino acids. CDR1 is GITISATS and CDR2 is ISYDGTV in the germline V gene (reference sequence). The CDR3 sequence: CALWEVPLMQELGKKIKVF. DNA of the CDR3: TGTGCCTTGTGGGAGGTGCCCCTAATGCAAGAGTTGGGCAAAAAAATCAAGGTATTT.

A word on this clone: TCRdb's listed protein matches a much larger clone and diverges from this DNA's translation at residue 14, likely through a read error; the protein shown comes from the DNA. V gene TRGV9 combines with J gene TRGJP. Germline lookup yields CDR1 GITISATS and CDR2 ISYDGTV (reference sequence). CDR3 length: 16 residues. The CDR3: CALWEDQELGKKIRVF. CDR3 nucleotide sequence: TGTGCCTTGTGGGAAGACCAAGAGTTGGGCAAAAAAATCAGGGTATTT.

This clone was observed a few times. The protein in TCRdb stems from a much larger clone and differs at residue 5 from this DNA's translation, likely a read error; here the protein is translated from the DNA. V and J are TRGV9 and TRGJP. Trimming at V came to 5 bases and at J to 7 bases, leaving 8 bases not matched to a gene. Germline CDR1 is GITISATS and CDR2 is ISYDGTV (reference sequence). This CDR3 is built from 16 residues. CDR3 residues: CALWGAPELGKKIKVF. The CDR3 DNA follows: TGTGCCTTGTGGGGGGCCCCTGAGTTGGGCAAAAAAATCAAGGTATTT.

The sample holds a few counts of this clone. The chain joins TRGV9 to TRGJP. The germline CDR1 and CDR2 sequences are GITISATS and ISYDGTV (reference sequence). The CDR3 is 16 residues long. V trimming: 0 bases; J trimming: 9 bases; junction bases outside the gene matches: 5. The CDR3 here is CALWEVSGLGKKIKVF. The CDR3 DNA reads as TGTGCCTTGTGGGAGGTGAGCGGGTTGGGCAAAAAAATCAAGGTATTT.